This T cell receptor (beta chain) was retrieved from a study of cytomegalovirus exposure and HLA in healthy donors. This CDR3 has 16 residues. The germline gives CDR1 LNHDA, CDR2 SQIVND (reference sequence). The PCR used 60 Vbeta and 13 Jbeta primers. Measured with immunoSEQ multiplex PCR; TCRdb has only the in-frame clones, and not every one. Among 150,000 to 200,000 clones, 62% were seen once, and the ten largest hold 2.5% to 3%. Comment on this clone: Its specificity is not known. At one end, the junction sequence differs from germline, possibly due to a read error.

Study-level points and caveats: Cytomegalovirus-associated TCR beta chains were listed, numbering 164. Segments of the TCR beta V type were, in most cases, productive about 87% or about 30% of the time in an earlier analysis. Among immune exposure information, only CMV serostatus was available.

Sequencing input: PBMCs. This clonotype was sampled from a man aged 35-49 years in good health and CMV-seronegative. The chain employs TRBV19 and TRBJ2-7, with D perhaps TRBD2 (6 bases). The chain's CDR3 is CASSIGYGTSTYGQYF. The CDR3 DNA sequence: TGTGCCAGTAGTATCGGGTACGGGACTTCTACCTACGGGCAGTACTTC.